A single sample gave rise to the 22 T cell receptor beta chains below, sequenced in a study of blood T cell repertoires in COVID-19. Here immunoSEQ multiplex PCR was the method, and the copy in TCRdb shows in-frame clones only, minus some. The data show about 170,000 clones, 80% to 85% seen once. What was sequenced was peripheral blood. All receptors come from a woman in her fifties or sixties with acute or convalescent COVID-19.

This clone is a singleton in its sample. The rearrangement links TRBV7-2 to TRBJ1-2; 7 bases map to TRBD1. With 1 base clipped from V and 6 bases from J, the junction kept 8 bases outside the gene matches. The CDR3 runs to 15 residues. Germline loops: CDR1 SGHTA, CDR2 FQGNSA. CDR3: CASSLGRGQYHGYTF. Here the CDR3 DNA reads TGTGCCAGCAGCTTAGGGAGGGGGCAGTACCATGGCTACACCTTC.

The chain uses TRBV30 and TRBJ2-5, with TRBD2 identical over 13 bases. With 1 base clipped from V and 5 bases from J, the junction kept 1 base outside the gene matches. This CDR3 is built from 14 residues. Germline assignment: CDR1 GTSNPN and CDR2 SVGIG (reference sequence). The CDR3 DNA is TGTGCCTGGAGTGCGGGACTAGCGGGGGAGACCCAGTACTTC. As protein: CAWSAGLAGETQYF. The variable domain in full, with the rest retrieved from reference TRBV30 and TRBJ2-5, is SQTIHQWPATLVQPVGSPLSLECTVEGTSNPNLYWYRQAAGRGLQLLFYSVGIGQISSEVPQNLSASRPQDRQFILSSKKLLLSDSGFYLCAWSAGLAGETQYFGPGTRLLVL.

The CDR3 loop is CASKNGMQGSGYTF. The CDR3 DNA reads TGTGCCAGCAAGAATGGGATGCAGGGTTCTGGCTACACCTTC. The gene calls are TRBV2 and TRBJ1-2; D perhaps matches TRBD1 (5 bases). From germline, CDR1 is SNHLY and CDR2 FYNNEI. Trimming took off 7 bases at V and 7 bases at J, with 19 bases between the two ends. This CDR3 comprises 14 residues.

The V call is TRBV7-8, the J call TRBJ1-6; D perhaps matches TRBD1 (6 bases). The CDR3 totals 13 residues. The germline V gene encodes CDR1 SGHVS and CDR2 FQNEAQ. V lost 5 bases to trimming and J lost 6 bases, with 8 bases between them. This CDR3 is CASSRTANSPLHF. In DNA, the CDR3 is TGTGCCAGCAGCAGGACAGCTAATTCACCCCTCCACTTT.

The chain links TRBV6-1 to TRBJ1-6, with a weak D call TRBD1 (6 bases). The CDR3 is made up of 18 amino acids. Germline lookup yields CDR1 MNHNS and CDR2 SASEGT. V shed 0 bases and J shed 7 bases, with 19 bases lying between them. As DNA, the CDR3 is TGTGCCAGCAGTGAAGCCTACCCGGGACATCATGGGAATTCACCCCTCCACTTT. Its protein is CASSEAYPGHHGNSPLHF.

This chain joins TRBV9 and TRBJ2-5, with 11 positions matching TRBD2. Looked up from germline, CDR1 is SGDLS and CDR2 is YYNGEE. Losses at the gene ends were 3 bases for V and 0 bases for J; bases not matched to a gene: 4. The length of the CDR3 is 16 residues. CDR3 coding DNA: TGTGCCAGCAGCGAAACTAGCGGGGGATACCAAGAGACCCAGTACTTC. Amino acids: CASSETSGGYQETQYF.

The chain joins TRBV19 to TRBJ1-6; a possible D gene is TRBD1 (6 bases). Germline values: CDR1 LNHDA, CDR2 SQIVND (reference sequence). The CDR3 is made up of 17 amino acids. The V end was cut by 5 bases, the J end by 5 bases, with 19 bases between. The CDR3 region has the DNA TGTGCCAGTAGTCTCCGGGACACCCGCTTTGATAATTCACCCCTCCACTTT. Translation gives CASSLRDTRFDNSPLHF.

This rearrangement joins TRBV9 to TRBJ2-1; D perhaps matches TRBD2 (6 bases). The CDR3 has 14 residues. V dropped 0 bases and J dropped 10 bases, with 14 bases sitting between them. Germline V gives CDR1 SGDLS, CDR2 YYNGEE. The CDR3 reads CASSVDDLGREQFF. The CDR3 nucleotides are TGTGCCAGCAGCGTAGATGATTTGGGGAGGGAGCAGTTCTTC.

The CDR3 DNA follows: TGTGCCAGCAGTTACTCGGGCACCCTGAACACTGAAGCTTTCTTT. Amino acid sequence: CASSYSGTLNTEAFF. This chain joins TRBV6-2 or TRBV6-3 and TRBJ1-1, with D unresolved. The CDR3 is 15 amino acids. V was trimmed by 0 bases and J by 0 bases, leaving 8 bases between them. Germline-derived CDR1 and CDR2 are MNHEY and SVGEGT.

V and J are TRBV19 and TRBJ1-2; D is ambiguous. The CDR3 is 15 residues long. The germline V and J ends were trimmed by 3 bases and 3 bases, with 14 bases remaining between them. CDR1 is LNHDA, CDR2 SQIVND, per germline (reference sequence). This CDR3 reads CASSMRREGDYGYTF. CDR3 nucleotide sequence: TGTGCCAGTAGTATGAGGAGGGAGGGAGACTATGGCTACACCTTC.

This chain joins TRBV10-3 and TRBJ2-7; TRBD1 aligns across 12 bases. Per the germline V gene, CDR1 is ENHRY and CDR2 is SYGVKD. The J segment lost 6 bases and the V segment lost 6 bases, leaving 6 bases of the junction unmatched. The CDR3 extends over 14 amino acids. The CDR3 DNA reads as TGTGCCATCAGGGGACAGGGGGCAAGGAGCGAGCAGTACTTC. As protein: CAIRGQGARSEQYF.

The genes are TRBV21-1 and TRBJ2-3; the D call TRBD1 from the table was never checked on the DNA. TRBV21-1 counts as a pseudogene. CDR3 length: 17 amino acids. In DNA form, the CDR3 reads TGTGCCAGCAGCAAAGATCTGGACAGAGTAGGCACAGATACGCAGTATTTT. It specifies CASSKDLDRVGTDTQYF.

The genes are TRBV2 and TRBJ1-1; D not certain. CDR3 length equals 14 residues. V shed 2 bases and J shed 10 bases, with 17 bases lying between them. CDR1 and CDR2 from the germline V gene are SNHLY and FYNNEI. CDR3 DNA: TGTGCCAGCAGTGAAAATCTGGGTCCCGCGGGAGCTTTCTTT. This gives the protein CASSENLGPAGAFF.

The CDR3 DNA is TGTGCCAGTAGTACGGAGAGCTCCTACGAGCAGTACTTC. This encodes CASSTESSYEQYF. This chain uses TRBV19 with TRBJ2-7; no firm D call. The CDR3 has 13 amino acids. Trimming left V 4 bases short and J 0 bases short, with 7 bases between. In germline, CDR1 is LNHDA, CDR2 SQIVND (reference sequence).

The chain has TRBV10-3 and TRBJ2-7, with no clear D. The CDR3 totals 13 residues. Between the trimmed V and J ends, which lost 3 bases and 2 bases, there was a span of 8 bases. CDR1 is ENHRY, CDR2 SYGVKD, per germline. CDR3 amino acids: CAISEGQAYEQYF. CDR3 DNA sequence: TGTGCCATCAGTGAAGGCCAGGCCTACGAGCAGTACTTC.

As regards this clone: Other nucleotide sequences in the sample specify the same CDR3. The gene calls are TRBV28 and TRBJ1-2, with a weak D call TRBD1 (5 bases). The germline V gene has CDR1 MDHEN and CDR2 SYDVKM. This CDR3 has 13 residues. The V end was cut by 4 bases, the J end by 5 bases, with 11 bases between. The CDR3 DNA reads TGTGCCAGCAGTTCCGGGACTGATTATGGCTACACCTTC. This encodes CASSSGTDYGYTF.

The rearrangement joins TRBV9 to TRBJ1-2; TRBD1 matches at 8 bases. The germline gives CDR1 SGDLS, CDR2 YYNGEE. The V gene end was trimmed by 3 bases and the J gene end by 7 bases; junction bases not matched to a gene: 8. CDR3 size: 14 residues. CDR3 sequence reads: CASSAGGGFGGYTF. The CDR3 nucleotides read TGTGCCAGCAGCGCAGGGGGCGGGTTCGGTGGCTACACCTTC. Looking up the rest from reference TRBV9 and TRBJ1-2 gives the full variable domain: DSGVTQTPKHLITATGQRVTLRCSPRSGDLSVYWYQQSLDQGLQFLIQYYNGEERAKGNILERFSAQQFPDLHSELNLSSLELGDSALYFCASSAGGGFGGYTFGSGTRLTVV.

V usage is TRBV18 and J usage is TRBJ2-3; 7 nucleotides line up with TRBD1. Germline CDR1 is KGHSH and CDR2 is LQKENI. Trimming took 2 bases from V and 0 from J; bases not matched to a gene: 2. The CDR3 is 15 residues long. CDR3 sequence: CASSPRDSSTDTQYF. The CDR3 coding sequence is TGTGCCAGCTCACCAAGGGACAGTAGCACAGATACGCAGTATTTT. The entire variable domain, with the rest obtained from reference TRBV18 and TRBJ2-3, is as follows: NAGVMQNPRHLVRRRGQEARLRCSPMKGHSHVYWYRQLPEEGLKFMVYLQKENIIDESGMPKERFSAEFPKEGPSILRIQQVVRGDSAAYFCASSPRDSSTDTQYFGPGTRLTVL.

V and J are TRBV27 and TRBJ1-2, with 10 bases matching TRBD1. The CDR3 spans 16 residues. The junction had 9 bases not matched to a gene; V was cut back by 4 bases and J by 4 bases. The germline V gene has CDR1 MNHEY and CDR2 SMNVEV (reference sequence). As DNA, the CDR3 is TGTGCCAGCAGTTCCCTCGGGACAGGGGTCGTCTATGGCTACACCTTC. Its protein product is CASSSLGTGVVYGYTF.

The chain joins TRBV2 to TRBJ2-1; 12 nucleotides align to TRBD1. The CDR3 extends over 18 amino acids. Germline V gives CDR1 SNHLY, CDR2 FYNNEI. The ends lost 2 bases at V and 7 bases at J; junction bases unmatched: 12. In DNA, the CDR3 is TGTGCCAGCAGTGAAACGAGGGACAGGGGGCGCGCCGTGAATGAGCAGTTCTTC. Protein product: CASSETRDRGRAVNEQFF.

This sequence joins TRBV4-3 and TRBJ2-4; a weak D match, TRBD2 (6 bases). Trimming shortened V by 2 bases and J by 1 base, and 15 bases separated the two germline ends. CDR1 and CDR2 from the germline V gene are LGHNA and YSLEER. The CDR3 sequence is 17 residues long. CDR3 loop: CASSQTPRDSAKNIQYF. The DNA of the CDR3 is TGCGCCAGCAGCCAAACCCCTCGGGACTCGGCCAAAAACATTCAGTACTTC.

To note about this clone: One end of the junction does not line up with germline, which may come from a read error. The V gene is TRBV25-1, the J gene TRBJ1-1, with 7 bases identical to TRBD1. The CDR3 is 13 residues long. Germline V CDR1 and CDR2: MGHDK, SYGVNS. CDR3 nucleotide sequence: TGTGCCAGCAGTGAGACAGGGAACGCTGAAGCTTTCTTT. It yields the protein CASSETGNAEAFF.